Each of the 25 T cell receptor beta chains below was sequenced from the same sample in a study of T cell responses to AZD1222 COVID-19 vaccine. This table comes from immunoSEQ multiplex PCR, and its TCRdb copy is limited to in-frame clones, with some not included. The table has about 99,000 clones, nearly 90% seen once. The source was peripheral blood, collected on day 0 of AZD1222 vaccination. Every receptor here comes from an adult in good health.

The V call is TRBV5-1, the J call TRBJ2-7; D unresolved. Germline V gene sequence: CDR1 SGHRS, CDR2 YFSETQ. This CDR3 contains 13 residues. The V end lost 5 bases, the J end lost 0 bases, and 9 bases lay between the germline ends. CDR3 amino acids: CASRQSSSYEQYF. CDR3 nucleotide sequence: TGCGCCAGCAGGCAAAGCAGCTCCTACGAGCAGTACTTC.

The chain joins TRBV5-5 to TRBJ2-7; D is uncertain. The CDR3 extends over 15 amino acids. V was clipped by 4 bases and J by 0 bases, with 14 bases between them. Germline V lookup: CDR1 SGHKS, CDR2 YYEKEE (reference sequence). The CDR3 here is CASSPWGGSSYEQYF. In nucleotides, the CDR3 is TGTGCCAGCAGCCCATGGGGTGGTAGCTCCTACGAGCAGTACTTC.

The chain has TRBV23-1 and TRBJ2-1; D not certain. TRBV23-1 is an ORF; its function is uncertain. This CDR3 spans 14 amino acids. V lost 2 bases to trimming and J lost 9 bases, with 14 bases between them. CDR3: CASSQPPAVCEQFF. DNA of the CDR3: TGCGCCAGCAGTCAACCCCCCGCCGTGTGTGAGCAGTTCTTC.

This chain links TRBV15 with TRBJ2-6; possibly TRBD1 or TRBD2 for D (5 bases each). The CDR3 is 16 amino acids. CDR1 and CDR2 (germline): LNHNV, YYDKDF (reference sequence). The V and J ends lost 3 bases and 0 bases respectively, with 9 bases between them. The CDR3 DNA is TGTGCCACCAGCAGGGGACGGGCCTCTGGGGCCAACGTCCTGACTTTC. The encoded protein is CATSRGRASGANVLTF.

The chain has TRBV19 and TRBJ2-3, with unresolved D. CDR3 length: 13 amino acids. Germline CDR1 and CDR2: LNHDA and SQIVND (reference sequence). V gave up 1 base and J gave up 11 bases, with 13 bases separating them. The CDR3 nucleotides are TGTGCCAGTAGTATAGGGCCCGAAGGTGGGCAGTATTTT. Amino acid sequence: CASSIGPEGGQYF.

The genes are TRBV6-2 or TRBV6-3 and TRBJ1-5; possibly TRBD1 for D (5 bases). Trimming cost V 4 bases and J 3 bases, with 16 bases left between them. CDR3 length: 16 amino acids. Germline CDR1 reads MNHEY; CDR2 reads SVGEGT. The CDR3 region has the DNA TGTGCCAGCAGTTCCCAGGGTATCCTGAACAATCAGCCCCAGCATTTT. It encodes CASSSQGILNNQPQHF.

The chain couples TRBV10-3 to TRBJ1-1; TRBD1 is a possible D gene (5 bases). The length of the CDR3 is 13 residues. The ends were cut back, 7 bases at V and 1 base at J, with 10 bases in the middle. Germline V gene sequence: CDR1 ENHRY, CDR2 SYGVKD. The CDR3 region has the DNA TGTGCCATCACCTTTGACAGGAACACTGAAGCTTTCTTT. Translated: CAITFDRNTEAFF.

The chain uses TRBV20-1 and TRBJ1-2; TRBD1 aligns across 7 bases. CDR1 and CDR2 (germline): DFQATT, SNEGSKA (reference sequence). CDR3 length: 15 residues. Trimming removed 3 bases from V and 1 base from J; junction bases left unmatched: 8. The CDR3 DNA sequence: TGCAGTGCTAGTCCACCACAGGGGAATAACTATGGCTACACCTTC. Protein: CSASPPQGNNYGYTF.

The CDR3 DNA reads TGTGCCAGTAGTAGGGCAGGTGTGAACACTGAAGCTTTCTTT. This encodes CASSRAGVNTEAFF. The chain couples TRBV19 to TRBJ1-1; D is uncertain. The ends were cut back, 4 bases at V and 0 bases at J, with 9 bases in the middle. The V gene's germline CDR1 is LNHDA and CDR2 SQIVND (reference sequence). The CDR3 totals 14 residues.

V and J are TRBV19 and TRBJ1-6; D possibly corresponds to TRBD1 (6 bases). The V end lost 5 bases, the J end lost 10 bases, and 15 bases lay between the germline ends. This CDR3 contains 14 residues. CDR1 and CDR2 from the germline V gene are LNHDA and SQIVND (reference sequence). The CDR3 DNA reads TGTGCCAGTAGTTCCCCGGGGCAGGGGTCACCCCTCCACTTT. Translated: CASSSPGQGSPLHF.

This clone has just a few counts. This chain joins TRBV6-2 or TRBV6-3 and TRBJ1-1; D remains unclear. Looked up from germline, CDR1 is MNHEY and CDR2 is SVGEGT. Between the trimmed V and J ends, which lost 4 bases and 1 base, there was a span of 10 bases. This CDR3 contains 14 residues. The CDR3 loop reads CASSLRGGNTEAFF. The CDR3 nucleotides are TGTGCCAGCAGTTTGCGGGGAGGGAACACTGAAGCTTTCTTT.

As for this clone: An end of the junction does not agree with germline; a read error may underlie this. The V gene is TRBV5-1, the J gene TRBJ1-2; no clear D gene. In germline, CDR1 is SGHRS, CDR2 YFSETQ. The CDR3 spans 14 residues. The CDR3 DNA reads as TGTGCCAGCAGCTTGAACGGGGTGAGCTATGGCTACACCTTC. Residues: CASSLNGVSYGYTF.

The rearrangement joins TRBV19 to TRBJ1-5, with D possibly matching TRBD1 (5 bases). Trimming stripped 8 bases from V and 1 base from J, with 15 bases between. The CDR3 totals 15 residues. CDR1 LNHDA and CDR2 SQIVND come from the germline V gene (reference sequence). The CDR3 nucleotides are TGTGCCAGTTTGCTCAGGGCCGGGAGCAATCAGCCCCAGCATTTT. The encoded protein is CASLLRAGSNQPQHF.

The chain joins TRBV7-8 to TRBJ2-7; no clear D. The ends were cut back, 0 bases at V and 5 bases at J, with 8 bases in the middle. The CDR3 is made up of 13 amino acids. Looked up from germline, CDR1 is SGHVS and CDR2 is FQNEAQ. CDR3 amino acids: CASSLALADEQYF. The CDR3 DNA is TGTGCCAGCAGCTTAGCGTTGGCAGACGAGCAGTACTTC.

J is TRBJ2-7 and V is TRBV6-5; D perhaps matches TRBD2 (6 bases). V was clipped by 4 bases and J by 5 bases, with 12 bases between them. Germline V gene sequence: CDR1 MNHEY, CDR2 SVGAGI. This CDR3 has 13 amino acids. The CDR3 here is CASSLSGRNEQYF. The CDR3 region has the DNA TGTGCCAGCAGTTTGTCAGGGAGGAACGAGCAGTACTTC.

CDR3 nucleotides: TGTGCCTTTCCAAGGGGACAGGTCGCCGGGGAGCTGTTTTTT. This gives the protein CAFPRGQVAGELFF. The genes are TRBV30 and TRBJ2-2, with 8 bases matching TRBD1. The germline CDR1 and CDR2 sequences are GTSNPN and SVGIG (reference sequence). V shed 7 bases and J 6 bases; nucleotides not matched to a gene: 10. CDR3 length: 14 residues.

This chain links TRBV7-2 with TRBJ2-7; D perhaps matches TRBD1 (6 bases). V dropped 6 bases and J dropped 2 bases, with 20 bases sitting between them. Germline V gives CDR1 SGHTA, CDR2 FQGNSA. This CDR3 has 16 residues. CDR3 residues: CASSLQGGQPTYEQYF. In DNA form, the CDR3 reads TGTGCCAGCAGTTTACAGGGTGGACAGCCTACCTACGAGCAGTACTTC. Complete variable domain (other parts from reference TRBV7-2 and TRBJ2-7): GAGVSQSPSNKVTEKGKDVELRCDPISGHTALYWYRQSLGQGLEFLIYFQGNSAPDKSGLPSDRFSAERTGGSVSTLTIQRTQQEDSAVYLCASSLQGGQPTYEQYFGPGTRLTVT.

This chain joins TRBV20-1 and TRBJ1-1; D call uncertain. Germline V gene sequence: CDR1 DFQATT, CDR2 SNEGSKA (reference sequence). Trimming cost V 2 bases and J 7 bases, with 8 bases left between them. The CDR3 is 11 amino acids. The DNA for the CDR3 is TGCAGTGCTAGAAGGCAGATTGAAGCTTTCTTT. It yields the protein CSARRQIEAFF.

The CDR3 DNA follows: TGTGCCAGCAGTTTAACAGGGGGCTCCTACGAGCAGTACGTC. It codes for CASSLTGGSYEQYV. The rearrangement joins TRBV27 to TRBJ2-7, with 8 bases that match TRBD1. V was clipped by 2 bases and J by 0 bases; unmatched bases: 0. This CDR3 is built from 14 residues. Germline values: CDR1 MNHEY, CDR2 SMNVEV (reference sequence).

The rearrangement joins TRBV3-1 (or the pseudogene TRBV3-2) to TRBJ1-2; no clear D. The CDR3 totals 13 residues. Germline V gives CDR1 LGHDT, CDR2 YNNKEL (reference sequence). With 2 bases removed from V and 6 bases from J, the gap between germline ends came to 10 bases. CDR3 sequence reads: CASSQWLGDGYTF. The CDR3 nucleotides are TGTGCCAGCAGCCAATGGTTGGGTGATGGCTACACCTTC.

The V call is TRBV6-5, the J call TRBJ2-6, with D possibly matching TRBD1 (5 bases). This CDR3 region has 15 residues. Trimming pared 6 bases from V and 0 bases from J, leaving 9 bases between. Germline loops: CDR1 MNHEY, CDR2 SVGAGI. The CDR3 sequence: CASRRQLSGANVLTF. The CDR3 region has the DNA TGTGCCAGCAGGCGACAGCTCTCTGGGGCCAACGTCCTGACTTTC.

The rearrangement joins TRBV7-3 to TRBJ2-1; tentatively, D is TRBD2 (5 bases). Trimming took 2 bases from V and 5 from J, leaving 13 bases between them. The V gene's germline CDR1 is SGHTA and CDR2 FQGTGA. This CDR3 has 15 residues. CDR3 DNA: TGTGCCAGCAGCTTAGGTGGGAGCAGGAACAATGAGCAGTTCTTC. Residues: CASSLGGSRNNEQFF.

V and J are TRBV7-2 and TRBJ2-2; D is uncertain. This CDR3 is 12 amino acids long. V was cut by 3 bases and J by 4 bases, with 3 bases left in between. Per germline, CDR1 SGHTA and CDR2 FQGNSA. CDR3 protein: CASSLFTGELFF. CDR3 bases: TGTGCCAGCAGCTTGTTCACCGGGGAGCTGTTTTTT.

V is TRBV7-6 and J is TRBJ2-5; D unclear. Looked up from germline, CDR1 is SGHVS and CDR2 is FNYEAQ. The CDR3 length is 13 residues. Trimming removed 1 base at V and 5 bases at J, with 8 bases between. The CDR3 loop reads CASSLGVAETQYF. The CDR3 DNA is TGTGCCAGCAGCTTAGGAGTGGCGGAGACCCAGTACTTC. Full variable domain (remainder filled in from reference TRBV7-6 and TRBJ2-5): GAGVSQSPRYKVTKRGQDVALRCDPISGHVSLYWYRQALGQGPEFLTYFNYEAQQDKSGLPNDRFSAERPEGSISTLTIQRTEQRDSAMYRCASSLGVAETQYFGPGTRLLVL.

The chain is built from TRBV18 and TRBJ1-1, with 10 bases aligning to TRBD1. Germline V gene data show CDR1 as KGHSH and CDR2 as LQKENI. The CDR3 runs to 14 residues. J was trimmed by 5 bases and V by 3 bases; bases with no gene match: 3. CDR3 nucleotides: TGTGCCAGCTCACCGACAGGGGGCAGTACTGAAGCTTTCTTT. It codes for CASSPTGGSTEAFF. The variable domain in full, completed from reference TRBV18 and TRBJ1-1, reads NAGVMQNPRHLVRRRGQEARLRCSPMKGHSHVYWYRQLPEEGLKFMVYLQKENIIDESGMPKERFSAEFPKEGPSILRIQQVVRGDSAAYFCASSPTGGSTEAFFGQGTRLTVV.